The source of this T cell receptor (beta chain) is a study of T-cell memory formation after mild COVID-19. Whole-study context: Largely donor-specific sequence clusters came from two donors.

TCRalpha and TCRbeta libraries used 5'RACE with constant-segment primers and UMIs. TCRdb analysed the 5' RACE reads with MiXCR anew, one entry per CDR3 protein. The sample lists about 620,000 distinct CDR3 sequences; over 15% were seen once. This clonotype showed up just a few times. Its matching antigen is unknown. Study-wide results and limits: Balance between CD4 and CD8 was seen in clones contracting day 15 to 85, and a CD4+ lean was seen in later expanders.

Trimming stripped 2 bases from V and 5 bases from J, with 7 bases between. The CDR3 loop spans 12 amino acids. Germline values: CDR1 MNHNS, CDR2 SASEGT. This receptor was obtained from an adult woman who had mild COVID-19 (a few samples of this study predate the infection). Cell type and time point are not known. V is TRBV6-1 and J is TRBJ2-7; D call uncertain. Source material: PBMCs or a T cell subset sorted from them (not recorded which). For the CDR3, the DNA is TGTGCCAGCAGTGAAAAAGGCGACGAGCAGTACTTC. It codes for CASSEKGDEQYF.